A selection of T cell receptor beta chains follows, all from one sample in a study of early T cells in non-severe SARS-CoV-2 infection. MiXCR, run by TCRdb on the 5' RACE reads, gives a single entry per CDR3 protein. Of about 90,000 distinct CDR3 sequences detected, 13% to 15% appear once; the ten largest clones hold roughly 7%. Sequencing used whole blood. The receptors were gathered from an adult who was a healthcare worker with PCR-confirmed SARS-CoV-2 infection or an uninfected control (not recorded which). CDR3s include the opening cysteine and the closing phenylalanine or tryptophan. Each record gives: CDR3 length, clone size, J gene, D gene, V gene, CDR3 protein, CDR3 DNA. A D gene is named only where the DNA matches it firmly. Where a row states a size, it is once, few, many or the class of an expanded clone; other rows omit it.

13 NA TRBJ1-2 NA TRBV6-5 CASRRGVNYGYTF TGTGCCAGCAGACGGGGTGTAAACTATGGCTACACCTTC
10 few TRBJ1-6 NA TRBV2 CASRGRKLHF TGTGCCAGCAGGGGACGGAAGCTCCACTTT
14 once TRBJ1-2 NA TRBV2 CASRQDSANYGYTF TGTGCCAGCAGACAAGACAGCGCTAACTATGGCTACACCTTC
15 NA TRBJ1-3 NA TRBV18 CASSPRWPSGNTIYF TGTGCCAGCTCACCACGCTGGCCCTCTGGAAACACCATATATTTT
16 NA TRBJ2-5 TRBD1 TRBV28 CASSEIGQGIQETQYF TGTGCCAGCAGTGAGATCGGACAGGGGATCCAAGAGACCCAGTACTTC
17 NA TRBJ1-3 NA TRBV5-1 CASSPTLGQTSGNTIYF TGCGCCAGCAGCCCGACCCTCGGACAGACCTCTGGAAACACCATATATTTT
12 NA TRBJ1-1 NA TRBV19 CASSPAETEAFF TGTGCCAGTAGTCCCGCGGAAACTGAAGCTTTCTTT
16 few TRBJ2-3 TRBD1 TRBV28 CASTHVTGLPRGTQYF TGTGCCAGCACCCACGTGACAGGGTTACCCAGGGGTACGCAGTATTTT
13 few TRBJ2-1 TRBD1 TRBV6-5 CASSYSGTGGPFF TGTGCCAGCAGTTACTCGGGGACAGGGGGCCCGTTCTTC
14 NA TRBJ1-1 NA TRBV6-1 CASSVGRGNTEAFF TGTGCCAGCAGTGTAGGCAGGGGGAACACTGAAGCTTTCTTT
16 few TRBJ2-2 NA TRBV9 CASSVQRTLNTGELFF TGTGCCAGCAGCGTACAAAGGACACTGAACACCGGGGAGCTGTTTTTT
14 few TRBJ2-5 TRBD1 TRBV5-4 CASSFQGAGETQYF TGTGCCAGCAGCTTTCAGGGGGCTGGAGAGACCCAGTACTTC
15 NA TRBJ2-7 TRBD2 TRBV6-6 CASSLLAGVSYEQYF TGTGCCAGCAGTCTACTAGCGGGAGTATCCTACGAGCAGTACTTC
16 large TRBJ2-2 TRBD1 TRBV7-9 CASSNRQGADTGELFF TGTGCCAGCAGCAACCGACAGGGGGCAGACACCGGGGAGCTGTTTTTT
13 NA TRBJ2-3 TRBD1 TRBV7-8 CASSLDRDDTQYF TGTGCCAGCAGCCTTGACAGGGACGATACGCAGTATTTT
12 NA TRBJ1-2 NA TRBV25-1 CASSGYNYGYTF TGTGCCAGCAGTGGATACAACTATGGCTACACCTTC
16 NA TRBJ2-7 TRBD2 TRBV30 CAWTPLGLAGGYEQYF TGTGCCTGGACCCCCCTAGGGCTAGCGGGAGGGTACGAGCAGTACTTC
15 many TRBJ2-1 NA TRBV5-1 CASSPDPDRANEQFF TGCGCCAGCAGCCCCGATCCAGACAGAGCCAATGAGCAGTTCTTC
13 NA TRBJ2-1 NA TRBV15 CATRRADYNEQFF TGTGCCACCAGGAGGGCAGACTACAATGAGCAGTTCTTC
11 NA TRBJ2-3 NA TRBV29-1 CSVDLIDTQYF TGCAGCGTTGATTTGATTGATACGCAGTATTTT
15 NA TRBJ1-1 NA TRBV7-9 CASSLDLAGATEAFF TGTGCCAGCAGCTTAGATTTAGCAGGGGCCACTGAAGCTTTCTTT
17 NA TRBJ2-3 TRBD1 TRBV5-1 CASSLPKRDSSTDTQYF TGCGCCAGCAGCTTGCCAAAGAGGGACAGTAGCACAGATACGCAGTATTTT
14 NA TRBJ2-4 TRBD2 TRBV30 CAWGGGVAKNIQYF TGTGCCTGGGGGGGAGGGGTAGCCAAAAACATTCAGTACTTC
11 few TRBJ2-2 NA TRBV28 CASSDNRELFF TGTGCCAGCAGTGATAACAGGGAGCTGTTTTTT
15 once TRBJ2-2 NA TRBV7-8 CASSLDPRGTGELFF TGTGCCAGCAGCTTAGACCCACGGGGGACCGGGGAGCTGTTTTTT
15 NA TRBJ1-1 NA TRBV5-4 CASSLGSEIGTEAFF TGTGCCAGCAGCTTGGGAAGTGAGATTGGCACTGAAGCTTTCTTT
14 NA TRBJ2-7 NA TRBV7-2 CASSLWGTSGEQYF TGTGCCAGCAGCTTATGGGGAACGTCGGGCGAGCAGTACTTC
15 few TRBJ2-7 NA TRBV12-3/TRBV12-4 CASSLVPDKPYEQYF TGTGCCAGCAGTTTAGTCCCGGACAAACCCTACGAGCAGTACTTC
14 NA TRBJ2-1 NA TRBV5-1 CASSLDLDNNEQFF TGCGCCAGCAGCTTGGACCTAGACAACAATGAGCAGTTCTTC
16 many TRBJ2-1 TRBD2 TRBV12-3/TRBV12-4 CASGGRPISSYNEQFF TGTGCCAGCGGCGGGAGGCCCATAAGCTCCTACAATGAGCAGTTCTTC
12 few TRBJ2-1 NA TRBV7-9 CASSPSTGEQFF TGTGCCAGCAGCCCATCTACCGGTGAGCAGTTCTTC
15 few TRBJ2-5 TRBD2 TRBV6-5 CATKLAGDRRETQYF TGTGCCACTAAACTAGCGGGAGATCGGCGGGAGACCCAGTACTTC
13 many TRBJ2-7 NA TRBV4-1 CASSQDGPYEQYF TGCGCCAGCAGCCAGGACGGACCCTACGAGCAGTACTTC
17 NA TRBJ2-4 NA TRBV4-1 CASSRNVGLLAKNIQYF TGCGCCAGCAGCCGGAACGTGGGACTTCTAGCCAAAAACATTCAGTACTTC
15 NA TRBJ1-1 NA TRBV6-5 CASTNVWEEATEAFF TGTGCCAGCACTAACGTCTGGGAGGAGGCCACTGAAGCTTTCTTT
13 few TRBJ2-2 NA TRBV7-8 CASSSELGGELFF TGTGCCAGCAGTTCAGAACTTGGGGGGGAGCTGTTTTTT
14 many TRBJ1-1 NA TRBV18 CASSPPFSNTEAFF TGTGCCAGCTCACCACCGTTCAGTAACACTGAAGCTTTCTTT
14 NA TRBJ1-1 NA TRBV20-1 CSARTGNTNTEAFF TGCAGTGCTAGAACAGGCAACACGAACACTGAAGCTTTCTTT
15 few TRBJ2-5 NA TRBV12-3/TRBV12-4 CASSLNSGTPETQYF TGTGCCAGCAGTTTAAATTCCGGGACCCCAGAGACCCAGTACTTC
15 few TRBJ1-3 NA TRBV7-6 CASSLGSLSGNTIYF TGTGCCAGCAGCTTAGGTTCCCTCTCTGGAAACACCATATATTTT
15 many TRBJ1-4 TRBD1 TRBV20-1 CSASAGEGALGKLFF TGCAGTGCTAGCGCCGGTGAGGGGGCGCTCGGAAAACTGTTTTTT
15 NA TRBJ1-5 NA TRBV4-1 CASSQHRDSNQPQHF TGCGCCAGCAGCCAGCACAGAGATAGCAATCAGCCCCAGCATTTT
14 many TRBJ2-3 NA TRBV6-2/TRBV6-3 CASSLATSTDTQYF TGTGCCAGCAGCCTAGCGACTAGCACAGATACGCAGTATTTT
17 few TRBJ2-5 TRBD2 TRBV6-1 CASSDMGLAGGGETQYF TGTGCCAGCAGTGACATGGGACTAGCGGGAGGAGGTGAGACCCAGTACTTC
12 NA TRBJ2-3 NA TRBV20-1 CSARKDPDTQYF TGCAGTGCCCGGAAGGACCCAGATACGCAGTATTTT
13 NA TRBJ2-2 NA TRBV6-5 CASSQSETGELFF TGTGCCAGCAGTCAAAGCGAAACCGGGGAGCTGTTTTTT
14 NA TRBJ1-2 NA TRBV19 CASRFGGTNYGYTF TGTGCCAGTAGGTTCGGGGGGACGAACTATGGCTACACCTTC
17 many TRBJ1-1 NA TRBV2 CASSEAIQGQLHTEAFF TGTGCCAGCAGTGAAGCAATACAGGGCCAACTTCACACTGAAGCTTTCTTT
15 few TRBJ2-1 TRBD2 TRBV7-2 CASSLDLAGVDEQFF TGTGCCAGCAGCTTAGACCTAGCGGGAGTGGATGAGCAGTTCTTC
19 few TRBJ2-1 TRBD2 TRBV7-9 CASSKPGLASSAPLNEQFF TGTGCCAGCAGCAAACCGGGACTAGCGAGTTCTGCCCCCCTCAATGAGCAGTTCTTC